This T cell receptor beta chain was recorded in a study of OX40 agonist ivuxolimab in advanced cancers. TCRdb's table, derived via immunoSEQ multiplex PCR, lists solely in-frame clones and lacks some. Of just over 40,000 clones in the sample, approximately 84% are singletons; the top ten hold around 16%. The CDR3 extends over 14 amino acids. Trimming at V came to 3 bases and at J to 6 bases, leaving 7 bases not matched to a gene. Germline assignment: CDR1 SGDLS and CDR2 YYNGEE. The receptor was isolated from an adult with an advanced solid tumor such as melanoma, head and neck, liver or kidney cancer. The sequencing here drew on CD4+ or CD8+ T cells sorted from blood, taken in a trial of the OX40 agonist ivuxolimab. The chain is built from TRBV9 and TRBJ1-1; the match to TRBD1 covers 8 bases. The CDR3 protein is CASSADKDRAEAFF. CDR3 nucleotides: TGTGCCAGCAGCGCCGACAAGGACAGGGCTGAAGCTTTCTTT.